This T cell receptor (beta chain) stems from a study of tumor-infiltrating lymphocytes in primary liver carcinoma. Only one count was recorded for this clonotype. The junction and the germline gene differ at one end; a read error may be behind it. Bulk tissue was left unsorted, and RNA and DNA were co-extracted from about 21-30 mg of it. From roughly 470 ng total RNA, TCR beta cDNA was generated with a primer in the constant region. It was through three nested multiplex PCR rounds of slightly modified ARM-PCR that TCR beta libraries arose. A C-beta reverse primer was combined with TRBV1-TRBV30 forward primers in the first two PCR rounds, and each round had 10 cycles. Via MiXCR, TCRdb re-called the multiplex PCR reads, giving one row per CDR3 protein. In the table there are tens of thousands of distinct CDR3 sequences, approximately 77% of which are singletons. The germline CDR1 and CDR2 sequences are MGHRA and YSYEKL. The CDR3 contains 17 residues.

V gene TRBV4-1 combines with J gene TRBJ1-2; a weak D match, TRBD1 (5 bases). This sequence was found in a man aged 35 to 55 with primary liver carcinoma and hepatitis B virus infection. Sequenced material: liver tumor tissue from sampling region 1. Subset noted: tumor region T1, superior pole. The CDR3 bases are TGCGCCAGCAGCCGGTTAAGAGGGGCAGGGTCTTTCTATGGGTACACCTTC. This translates into CASSRLRGAGSFYGYTF.